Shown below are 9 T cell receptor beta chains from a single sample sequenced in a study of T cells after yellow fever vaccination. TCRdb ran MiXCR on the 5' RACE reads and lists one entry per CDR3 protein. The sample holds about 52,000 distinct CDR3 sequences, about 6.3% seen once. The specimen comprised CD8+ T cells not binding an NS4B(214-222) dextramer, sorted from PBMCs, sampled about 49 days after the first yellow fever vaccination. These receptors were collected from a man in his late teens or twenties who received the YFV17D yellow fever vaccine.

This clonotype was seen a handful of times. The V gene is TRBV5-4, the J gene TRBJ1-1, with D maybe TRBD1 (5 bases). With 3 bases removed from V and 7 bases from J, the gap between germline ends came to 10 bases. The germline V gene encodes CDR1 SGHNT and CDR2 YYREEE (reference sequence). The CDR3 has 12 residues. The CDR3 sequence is CASSSDSVEAFF. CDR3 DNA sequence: TGTGCCAGCAGCTCTGACAGCGTTGAAGCTTTCTTT.

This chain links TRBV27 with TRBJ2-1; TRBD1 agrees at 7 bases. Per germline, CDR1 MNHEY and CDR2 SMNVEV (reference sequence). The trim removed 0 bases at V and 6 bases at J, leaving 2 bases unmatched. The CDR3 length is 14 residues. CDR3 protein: CASSLSGTANEQFF. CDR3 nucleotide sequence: TGTGCCAGCAGTTTATCAGGGACAGCCAATGAGCAGTTCTTC.

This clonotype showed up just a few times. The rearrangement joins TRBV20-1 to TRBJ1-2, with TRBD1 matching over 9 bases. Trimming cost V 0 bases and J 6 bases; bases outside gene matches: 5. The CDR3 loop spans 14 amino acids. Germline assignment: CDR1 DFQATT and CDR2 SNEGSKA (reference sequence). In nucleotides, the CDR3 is TGCAGTGCTAGAGATGGGACAGGGTGGCATGGCTACACCTTC. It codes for CSARDGTGWHGYTF.

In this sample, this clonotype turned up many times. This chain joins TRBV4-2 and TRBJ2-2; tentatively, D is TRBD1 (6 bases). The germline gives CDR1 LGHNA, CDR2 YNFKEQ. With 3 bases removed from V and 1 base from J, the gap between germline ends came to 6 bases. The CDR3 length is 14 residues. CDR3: CASSQGQNTGELFF. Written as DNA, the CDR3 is TGTGCCAGCAGCCAGGGACAGAACACCGGGGAGCTGTTTTTT.

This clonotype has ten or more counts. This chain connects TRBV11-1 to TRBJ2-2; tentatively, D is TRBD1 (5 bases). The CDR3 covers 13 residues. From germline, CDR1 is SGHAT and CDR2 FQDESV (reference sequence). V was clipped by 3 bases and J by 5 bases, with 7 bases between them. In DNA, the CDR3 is TGTGCCAGCAGCTTCAGGGAAACCGGGGAGCTGTTTTTT. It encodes CASSFRETGELFF.

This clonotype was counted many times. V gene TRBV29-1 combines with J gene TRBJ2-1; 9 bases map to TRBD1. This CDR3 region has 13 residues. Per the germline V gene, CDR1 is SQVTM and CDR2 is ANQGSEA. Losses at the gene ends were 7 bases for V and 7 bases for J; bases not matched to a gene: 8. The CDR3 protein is CSGLQGAINEQFF. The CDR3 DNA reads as TGCAGCGGCCTACAGGGGGCAATTAATGAGCAGTTCTTC.

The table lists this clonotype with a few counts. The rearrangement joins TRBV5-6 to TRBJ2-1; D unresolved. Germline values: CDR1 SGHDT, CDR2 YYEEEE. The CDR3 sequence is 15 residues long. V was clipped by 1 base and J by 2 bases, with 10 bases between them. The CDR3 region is CASSLRWGTYNEQFF. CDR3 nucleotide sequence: TGTGCCAGCAGCTTGCGGTGGGGAACCTACAATGAGCAGTTCTTC.

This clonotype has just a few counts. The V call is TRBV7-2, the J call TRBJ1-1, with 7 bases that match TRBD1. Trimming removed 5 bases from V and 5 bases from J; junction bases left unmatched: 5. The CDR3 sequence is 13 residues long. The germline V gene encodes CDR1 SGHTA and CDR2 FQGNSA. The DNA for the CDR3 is TGTGCCAGCAGCCCGACAGGGAGGACTGAAGCTTTCTTT. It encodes CASSPTGRTEAFF.

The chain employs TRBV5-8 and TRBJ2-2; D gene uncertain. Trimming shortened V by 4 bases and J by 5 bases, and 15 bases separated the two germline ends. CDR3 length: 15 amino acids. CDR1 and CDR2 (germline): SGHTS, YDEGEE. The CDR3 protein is CASSPLDQGTGELFF. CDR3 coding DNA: TGTGCCAGCAGCCCCCTGGACCAAGGGACCGGGGAGCTGTTTTTT.